The clone carrying this T cell receptor beta chain was found a few times. Its antigen remains unidentified. Germline loops: CDR1 MNHEY, CDR2 SMNVEV (reference sequence). V trimming: 4 bases; J trimming: 3 bases; junction bases outside the gene matches: 7. The CDR3 contains 16 residues. The entry originates in a study of cytomegalovirus exposure and HLA in healthy donors. Study-level results: A classifier reportedly called cytomegalovirus status with high sensitivity and specificity.

Healthy individuals who donated bone marrow served as the donors. The PCR had 60 Vbeta and 13 Jbeta primers. Authors' analysis steps: In a later analysis, of 80 million to 90 million unique beta chains, about 11 million appeared in at least two donors. Sequenced by immunoSEQ multiplex PCR; TCRdb stores in-frame clones only, minus some. The DNA was the basis for D and trimming; V, J and clone size are from that table. Of under 200,000 clones in the sample, 65% to 85% were seen once. The J gene is TRBJ2-3, the V gene TRBV27; 10 bases align to TRBD1. Specimen: PBMCs. This TCR derives from a woman aged 40 to 49 in good health and CMV-seropositive. CDR3 sequence reads: CASSSWTGGGTDTQYF. The CDR3 DNA reads as TGTGCCAGCAGTTCATGGACAGGGGGTGGGACAGATACGCAGTATTTT.